The rows below give T cell receptor beta chains drawn from one sample of a study of T cells in Graves' hyperthyroidism and ophthalmopathy. Each CDR3 protein is one row after TCRdb ran MiXCR on the multiplex PCR reads. The data show roughly 200,000 distinct CDR3 sequences, about 18% seen once. The sequencing sample was made of blood. These receptors all come from a man aged 35 to 55 with Graves' hyperthyroidism. CDR3s include the opening cysteine and the closing phenylalanine or tryptophan. The D gene is left open where the match is weak. Size is stated for part of the rows, as once, few or many counts, or as a class when the clone is expanded.

cdr3_nt	cdr3_aa	d_call	v_call	j_call	clone_size
TGTGCCAGCAGTGAATACCGACAGGGGAGGAATGAGCAGTTCTTC	CASSEYRQGRNEQFF	TRBD1	TRBV25-1	TRBJ2-1	few
TGTGCCAGCAGCTTATCTGTTGGACCTTCTCGGGCTTTCTTT	CASSLSVGPSRAFF	NA	TRBV7-2	TRBJ1-1	many
TGCGCCAGCAGCGGACGGGACGGGTCCTACGAGCAGTACTTC	CASSGRDGSYEQYF	NA	TRBV5-1	TRBJ2-7	NA
TGTGCCTGGGACCCGGGACAGTACTACGAGCAGTACTTC	CAWDPGQYYEQYF	TRBD1	TRBV30	TRBJ2-7	many
TGTGCCAGCAGCTTAGGTCTTGGTACCTCGGAGACCCAGTACTTC	CASSLGLGTSETQYF	NA	TRBV7-3	TRBJ2-5	many
TGCAGCGTAAGGACAGGGGGCGCGGTAGGCGAGCAGTACTTC	CSVRTGGAVGEQYF	TRBD1	TRBV29-1	TRBJ2-7	NA
TGTGCCAGCAGCCCGGGACAGACACTCCAAGAGACCCAGTACTTC	CASSPGQTLQETQYF	TRBD1	TRBV7-2	TRBJ2-5	many
TGTGCCAGCAGCCCTAACGTAATTGGGGGTGAGCAGTTCTTC	CASSPNVIGGEQFF	NA	TRBV2	TRBJ2-1	many
TGCAGTGCTAGAGATCGCCAATTCGGCACAGATACGCAGTATTTT	CSARDRQFGTDTQYF	NA	TRBV20-1	TRBJ2-3	few
TGTGCCAGCAGTCCCACCTGGACTGATAACACCGGGGAGCTGTTTTTT	CASSPTWTDNTGELFF	NA	TRBV12-3/TRBV12-4	TRBJ2-2	NA
TGTGCCACAAATAGAAGGGTTCTTCCCCCCGGAGAGACCCAGTACTTC	CATNRRVLPPGETQYF	NA	TRBV7-2	TRBJ2-5	many
TGTGCCAGCAGCGCCCGACAGGGGGCCGGGGAGCTGTTTTTT	CASSARQGAGELFF	TRBD1	TRBV7-3	TRBJ2-2	many
TGCAGCGTTGGAAGGGTTTCAGATACGCAGTATTTT	CSVGRVSDTQYF	NA	TRBV29-1	TRBJ2-3	NA
TGTGCCAGCAGTTACGGTCCGGGCCGAAAGGATACTGAAGCTTTCTTT	CASSYGPGRKDTEAFF	NA	TRBV6-2/TRBV6-3	TRBJ1-1	many
TGTGCCAGTAGAGCAATACAGGGGTCAGCAGAGACCCAGTACTTC	CASRAIQGSAETQYF	TRBD1	TRBV19	TRBJ2-5	NA
TGTGCCAGCAGCTCACCGGACAGGGCAATCTACGAGCAGTACTTC	CASSSPDRAIYEQYF	TRBD1	TRBV11-3	TRBJ2-7	many
TGCGCCAGCAGCCAAGAGGTCACAGGGAGTTGGTCACCCCTCCACTTT	CASSQEVTGSWSPLHF	NA	TRBV4-1	TRBJ1-6	few